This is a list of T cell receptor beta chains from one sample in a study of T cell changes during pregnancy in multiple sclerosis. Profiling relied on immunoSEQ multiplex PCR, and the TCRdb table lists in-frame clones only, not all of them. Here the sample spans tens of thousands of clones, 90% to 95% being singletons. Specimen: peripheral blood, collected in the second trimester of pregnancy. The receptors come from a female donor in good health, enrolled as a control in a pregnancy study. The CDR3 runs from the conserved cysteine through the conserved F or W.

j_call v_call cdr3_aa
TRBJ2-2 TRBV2 CASSSDSSTGELFF
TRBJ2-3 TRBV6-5 CASSKDQGIGDTQYF
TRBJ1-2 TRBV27 CATQGANYGYTF
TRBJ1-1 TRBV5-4 CASSGTANTEAFF
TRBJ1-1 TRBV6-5 CASSYLRGGTEAFF
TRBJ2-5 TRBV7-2 CASSLRSGGLQETQYF
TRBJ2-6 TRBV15 CATSIGTGISGANVLTF
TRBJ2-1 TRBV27 CASSFSSSYNEQFF
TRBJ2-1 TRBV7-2 CASSPPWGRNEQFF
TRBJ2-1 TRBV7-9 CASSKTSGGNEQFF
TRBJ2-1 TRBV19 CASSIGQGTYNEQFF
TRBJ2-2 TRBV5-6 CASSLYSNTGELFF
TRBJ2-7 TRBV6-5 CASSYLSEQYF
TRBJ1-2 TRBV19 CASSKQGSSSGYTF
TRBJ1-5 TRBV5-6 CASSLTGTGNQPQHF
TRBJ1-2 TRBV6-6 CASSSQEVYGGYTF
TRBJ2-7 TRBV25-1 CASSVGGPYEQYF
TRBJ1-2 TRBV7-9 CASSWRDRETYGYTF
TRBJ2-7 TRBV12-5 CASGSGLTYEQYF
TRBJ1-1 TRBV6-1 CASSEVGAGRVGMNTEAFF
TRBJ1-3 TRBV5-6 CASSPGTRGSSGNTIYF
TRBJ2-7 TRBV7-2 CASSEASGGSPPGEQYF
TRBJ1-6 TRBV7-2 CASSSHGLQGSSSPLHF
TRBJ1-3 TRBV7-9 CASQGESGNTIYF
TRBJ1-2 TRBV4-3 CASSQVRGGPYGYTF
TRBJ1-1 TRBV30 CAWSSPRQGRRTEAFF
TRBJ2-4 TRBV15 CATSRRELAKNIQYF
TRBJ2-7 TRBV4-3 CASSQGYSPQFPYEQYF
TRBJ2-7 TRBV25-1 CASSVAGGYEQYF
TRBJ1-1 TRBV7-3 CASSTAGGTEAFF
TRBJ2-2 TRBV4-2 CASSQDTRGGSGTGELFF
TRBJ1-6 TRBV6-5 CASRRDRVMSPLHF
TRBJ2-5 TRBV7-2 CASSLESPGLGETQYF
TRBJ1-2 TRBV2 CASRTPGGFYGYTF
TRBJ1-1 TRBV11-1 CASSLKQFPEAFF
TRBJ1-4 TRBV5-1 CASSWGVGTEKLFF
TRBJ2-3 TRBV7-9 CASRTGGGATDTQYF
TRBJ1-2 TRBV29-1 CSVVGSGGRDGYTF
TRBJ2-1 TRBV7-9 CASTNMGTGYNEQFF
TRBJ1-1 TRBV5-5 CASSYRGQGNTEAFF
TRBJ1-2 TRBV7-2 CASSLEQTLNYGYTF
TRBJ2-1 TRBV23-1 CASSQSRQGGPGLGGRGQFF
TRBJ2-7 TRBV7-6 CASTSGTGAYEQYF
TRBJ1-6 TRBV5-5 CASSLGPAGDLDSLHF
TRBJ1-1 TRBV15 CATSSAGRGERTEAFF
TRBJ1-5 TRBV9 CASSVGQGPNQPQHF
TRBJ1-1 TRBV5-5 CASSLLLAVMNTEAFF
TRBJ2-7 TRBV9 CASSAYSQGNYEQYF
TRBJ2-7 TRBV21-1 CASSKGRGRKTYEQYF
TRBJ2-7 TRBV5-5 CASSSDSIPPHEQYF
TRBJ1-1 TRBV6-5 CASSYSTRMNTEAFF
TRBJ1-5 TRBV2 CASSEAGRGQPQHF
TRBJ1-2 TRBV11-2 CASNLLTGTYGYTF